These 14 T cell receptor beta chains originate from one sample sequenced in a study of blood T cell repertoires in COVID-19 (dated by TCRdb to 2018 to 2021). Receptor libraries were prepared by the immunoSEQ multiplex PCR assay. TCRdb limited this immuneACCESS table to in-frame rearrangements with V and J called. A share of clones is missing; checked studies link under half to unresolved V genes, and the rest is unexplained. The sample profile shows 200,000 or so clones; roughly four fifths of them were found once. Clones ranked in the top ten supply under 5.5% of the sample. Material for sequencing was peripheral blood. The receptors were gathered from a woman in her 30s with acute or convalescent COVID-19.

This clone appeared a few times. The CDR3: CASSQGHGAFF. CDR3 sequence (DNA): TGTGCCAGCAGCCAGGGCCATGGAGCTTTCTTT. The J gene is TRBJ1-1, the V gene TRBV3-1 (or the pseudogene TRBV3-2); D is ambiguous. Germline CDR1 and CDR2: LGHDT and YNNKEL (reference sequence). This CDR3 is 11 amino acids long. With 3 bases removed from V and 10 bases from J, the gap between germline ends came to 9 bases.

The chain recombines TRBV18 with TRBJ2-7; the D is unclear. V gave up 5 bases and J gave up 6 bases, with 17 bases separating them. Germline V gene data show CDR1 as KGHSH and CDR2 as LQKENI. The CDR3 totals 14 residues. The CDR3 reads CASSTTNLPGEQYF. CDR3 nucleotides: TGTGCCAGCTCAACCACCAACCTCCCGGGCGAGCAGTACTTC.

The chain carries TRBV28 and TRBJ2-1; TRBD2 is a possible D gene (6 bases). The CDR3 has 15 amino acids. Trimming stripped 3 bases from V and 0 bases from J, with 9 bases between. Germline CDR1 MDHEN, CDR2 SYDVKM. For the CDR3, the DNA is TGTGCCAGCAGTTTCGGAGGGAGCTCCTACAATGAGCAGTTCTTC. Encoded protein: CASSFGGSSYNEQFF.

The chain links TRBV24-1 to TRBJ2-1; 10 nucleotides line up with TRBD2. With V trimmed by 4 bases and J by 7 bases, 9 bases remained unmatched. Germline V gene data show CDR1 as KGHDR and CDR2 as SFDVKD. The CDR3 runs 16 residues. CDR3 amino acids: CATSDRSGGALNEQFF. For the CDR3, the DNA is TGTGCCACCAGTGACCGGAGCGGGGGGGCCTTGAATGAGCAGTTCTTC.

The chain couples TRBV7-2 to TRBJ2-4; the match to TRBD2 covers 7 bases. Germline loops: CDR1 SGHTA, CDR2 FQGNSA. V shed 1 base, J shed 0 bases, and the junction held 3 bases outside the gene matches. This CDR3 has 16 residues. DNA of the CDR3: TGTGCCAGCAGCTTAGACCGGGGGGTAGCCAAAAACATTCAGTACTTC. This encodes CASSLDRGVAKNIQYF.

This chain uses TRBV19 with TRBJ2-1; 7 nucleotides align to TRBD2. Germline lookup yields CDR1 LNHDA and CDR2 SQIVND (reference sequence). This CDR3 contains 12 residues. The V segment lost 6 bases and the J segment 9 bases; nucleotides outside the gene matches: 5. CDR3 sequence (DNA): TGTGCCAGTAGCATACTAGCGAGTGAGCAGTTCTTC. Amino acids: CASSILASEQFF.

The chain carries TRBV28 and TRBJ2-4, with D perhaps TRBD1 (5 bases). V was pared by 6 bases and J by 7 bases, with 10 bases between. The CDR3 length is 12 residues. Germline values: CDR1 MDHEN, CDR2 SYDVKM. The CDR3 loop is CASRGAGNIQYF. Written as DNA, the CDR3 is TGTGCCAGCAGAGGCGCAGGGAACATTCAGTACTTC. Combining the CDR3 with reference TRBV28 and TRBJ2-4 gives the whole variable domain DVKVTQSSRYLVKRTGEKVFLECVQDMDHENMFWYRQDPGLGLRLIYFSYDVKMKEKGDIPEGYSVSREKKERFSLILESASTNQTSMYLCASRGAGNIQYFGAGTRLSVL.

The V gene is TRBV7-9, the J gene TRBJ1-2; D unresolved. In germline, CDR1 is SEHNR, CDR2 FQNEAQ (reference sequence). CDR3 length equals 12 residues. The V end lost 2 bases, the J end lost 8 bases, and 9 bases lay between the germline ends. The CDR3 coding sequence is TGTGCCAGCAGCTTATCCGGGATCGGCTACACCTTC. The encoded protein is CASSLSGIGYTF.

The chain links TRBV28 to TRBJ2-7; 12 bases line up with TRBD2. Germline assignment: CDR1 MDHEN and CDR2 SYDVKM. Trimming cost V 4 bases and J 5 bases; bases outside gene matches: 6. The CDR3 loop spans 15 amino acids. The CDR3 bases are TGTGCCAGCAGTTGGGGGACTAGCGGGTCCGACGAGCAGTACTTC. Protein sequence: CASSWGTSGSDEQYF.

The gene calls are TRBV6-1 and TRBJ1-6, with TRBD1 matching 9 bases. The V gene end was trimmed by 4 bases and the J gene end by 0 bases; junction bases not matched to a gene: 7. The CDR3 length is 18 residues. Germline V gene lookup returns CDR1 MNHNS and CDR2 SASEGT. The CDR3 reads CASSVSGQGSSYNSPLHF. The DNA of the CDR3 is TGTGCCAGCAGTGTATCGGGACAGGGTAGCTCCTATAATTCACCCCTCCACTTT.

In its sample, this clone was seen a few times. The chain recombines TRBV27 with TRBJ2-7; 7 positions match TRBD1. Germline assignment: CDR1 MNHEY and CDR2 SMNVEV (reference sequence). Germline trimming cut 6 bases from V and 0 bases from J; bases unmatched to any gene: 17. CDR3 length: 18 residues. The CDR3 loop is CASRLSFSPDRSSYEQYF. CDR3 coding DNA: TGTGCCAGCAGGTTAAGTTTTTCTCCGGACAGGAGCTCCTACGAGCAGTACTTC.

The chain uses TRBV5-6 and TRBJ1-2; no clear D gene. CDR1 is SGHDT and CDR2 is YYEEEE in the germline V gene. V lost 2 bases to trimming and J lost 2 bases, with 16 bases between them. The CDR3 runs 16 residues. DNA for the CDR3: TGTGCCAGCAGCTTCAGGTTGGCTTCCGAAAACTATGGCTACACCTTC. Protein product: CASSFRLASENYGYTF.

This chain uses TRBV27 with TRBJ1-5, with D unresolved. Germline V gene lookup returns CDR1 MNHEY and CDR2 SMNVEV (reference sequence). V was shortened by 4 bases and J by 7 bases, with 11 bases between the two germline ends. The CDR3 runs to 13 residues. The CDR3 loop is CASSSGVKQPQHF. CDR3 sequence (DNA): TGTGCCAGCAGTTCTGGAGTGAAACAGCCCCAGCATTTT.

The table lists this clone with a few counts. The chain couples TRBV1 to TRBJ2-1; the table gives TRBD1 as D, unverified against the DNA. TRBV1 is tagged as a pseudogene. There are 15 residues in the CDR3. The CDR3 DNA is TGCACCAGCATCCCCACAGGGGACGAATGCAATGAGCAGTTCTTC. Translating it yields CTSIPTGDECNEQFF.